This section outlines one T cell receptor (beta chain) sequence together with its context. The antigen is unknown. The donors, aged roughly 6 to 95, were healthy Caucasians from Russia. The entry originates in a study of blood T cells in healthy people across ages. Overall study findings and caveats: Among long-lived donors, naive CD4+ cells were more numerous and diversity higher than in aged donors. Calculation of diversity from one million T cells yielded estimates considered to be underestimates.

V was cut by 3 bases and J by 6 bases, with 9 bases left in between. There are 11 residues in the CDR3. Germline-derived CDR1 and CDR2 are DFQATT and SNEGSKA (reference sequence). Primed by a sample-barcoded 5' primer and a J-beta primer mix, a second PCR proceeded for 7 to 11 cycles. Each cDNA molecule was tagged by a template-switch adaptor with 12 random nucleotides. TCRdb recomputed calls from the 5' RACE reads with MiXCR, one row per CDR3 protein. Of over a million distinct CDR3 sequences detected, approximately 59% appear once; the ten largest clones hold over 6.5%. The TCR was taken from a man younger than 35 in good health. The rearrangement links TRBV20-1 to TRBJ2-7; D is undetermined. Sample: blood. The CDR3 reads CSASQRGEQYF. CDR3 sequence (DNA): TGCAGTGCTAGCCAACGAGGCGAGCAGTACTTC.